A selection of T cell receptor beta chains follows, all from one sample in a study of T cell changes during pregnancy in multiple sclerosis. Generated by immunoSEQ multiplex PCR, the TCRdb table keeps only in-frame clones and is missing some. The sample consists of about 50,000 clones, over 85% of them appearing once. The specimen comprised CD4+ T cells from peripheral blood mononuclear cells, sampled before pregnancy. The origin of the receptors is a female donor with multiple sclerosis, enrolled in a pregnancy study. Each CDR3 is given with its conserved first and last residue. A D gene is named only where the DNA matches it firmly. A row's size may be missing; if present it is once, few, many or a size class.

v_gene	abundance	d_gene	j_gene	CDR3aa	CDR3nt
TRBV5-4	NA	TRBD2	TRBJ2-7	CASSTGLAPIEQYF	TGTGCCAGCAGCACCGGACTAGCCCCCATCGAGCAGTACTTC
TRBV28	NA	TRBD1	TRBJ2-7	CASSFLETGADEQYF	TGTGCCAGCAGTTTCCTCGAGACAGGGGCGGACGAGCAGTACTTC
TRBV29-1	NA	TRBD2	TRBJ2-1	CTSQLAGGLGQFF	TGCACCTCCCAACTAGCGGGGGGCCTTGGGCAGTTCTTC
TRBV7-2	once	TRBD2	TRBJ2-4	CASSLTGTILAKNIQYF	TGTGCCAGCAGCCTAACCGGGACTATCCTAGCCAAAAACATTCAGTACTTC
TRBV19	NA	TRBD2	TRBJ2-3	CASSGASGSSYTQYF	TGTGCCAGTAGTGGCGCTAGCGGGAGTTCGTATACGCAGTATTTT
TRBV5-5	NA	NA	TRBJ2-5	CASSGPGQYQETQYF	TGTGCCAGCAGCGGACCCGGACAGTACCAAGAGACCCAGTACTTC
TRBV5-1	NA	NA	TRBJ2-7	CASSLAAGLDEQYF	TGCGCCAGCAGCTTGGCGGCGGGATTGGACGAGCAGTACTTC
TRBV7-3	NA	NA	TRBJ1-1	CASSPRTVTEAFF	TGTGCCAGCAGCCCCCGCACTGTAACTGAAGCTTTCTTT
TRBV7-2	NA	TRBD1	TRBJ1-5	CASSLQGVGNQPQHF	TGTGCCAGCAGCCTCCAGGGGGTTGGAAATCAGCCCCAGCATTTT
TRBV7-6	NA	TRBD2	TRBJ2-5	CASSLGASGQTQETQYF	TGTGCCAGCAGCTTAGGGGCTAGCGGTCAAACCCAAGAGACCCAGTACTTC
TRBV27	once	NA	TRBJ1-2	CASTPLGESNYGYTF	TGTGCCAGCACTCCCCTTGGGGAGTCCAACTATGGCTACACCTTC
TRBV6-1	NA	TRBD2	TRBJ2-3	CATGPLAGGDTQYF	TGTGCCACCGGCCCGCTAGCGGGAGGAGATACGCAGTATTTT
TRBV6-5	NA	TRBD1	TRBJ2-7	CASSSRQGPSYEQYF	TGTGCCAGCAGTTCCCGACAGGGACCCTCCTACGAGCAGTACTTC
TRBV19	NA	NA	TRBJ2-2	CASSRNRVLRTGELFF	TGTGCCAGTAGTAGGAACAGGGTTCTAAGAACCGGGGAGCTGTTTTTT